The clone carrying this T cell receptor beta chain was detected a few times. TCRdb re-called the 5' RACE reads with MiXCR, one entry per CDR3 protein. The sample lists 75,000 to 100,000 distinct CDR3 sequences; more than 12% were seen once. This record belongs to a study of early T cells in non-severe SARS-CoV-2 infection. The germline V gene has CDR1 MGHDK and CDR2 SYGVNS. The CDR3 runs 16 residues. V was clipped by 2 bases and J by 1 base; unmatched bases: 6. Material for sequencing was whole blood. The sequence was collected from an adult who was a healthcare worker with PCR-confirmed SARS-CoV-2 infection or an uninfected control (not recorded which). V is TRBV25-1 and J is TRBJ2-5; 8 bases fit TRBD1. In nucleotides, the CDR3 is TGTGCCAGCAGTGAACAGGGGGCCTGGGTCCAAGAGACCCAGTACTTC. Translated, it gives CASSEQGAWVQETQYF.